Sequencing of this TCR beta chain was carried out in a study of control samples from healthy donors and cancer patients. Assay used: immunoSEQ multiplex PCR; TCRdb lists only in-frame clones, some missing. The sample lists around 110,000 clones; 75% to 90% were seen once. Trimming took 5 bases from V and 4 from J; bases not matched to a gene: 7. The CDR3 length is 15 residues. Per the germline V gene, CDR1 is MNHNS and CDR2 is SASEGT. The chain couples TRBV6-1 to TRBJ1-2; 10 positions agree with TRBD1. The TCR was taken from a woman between 50 and 59 years old with colorectal cancer. Sequences were obtained from PBMCs. CDR3 in amino acids: CASSPRQGALYGYTF. The CDR3, as DNA: TGTGCCAGCAGTCCGAGACAGGGGGCTCTCTATGGCTACACCTTC.